Shown below are 25 T cell receptor beta chains from a single sample sequenced in a study of blood T cell repertoires in COVID-19. Using immunoSEQ multiplex PCR, the repertoire was profiled, and TCRdb retains in-frame clones only, with some absent. There are about 210,000 clones in the sample; about 79% occur only once, and around 9.5% lies in the top ten. Sequenced: peripheral blood. The source of these receptors is a man aged 50-60 years with active or convalescent COVID-19.

The rearrangement links TRBV18 to TRBJ1-2; 10 bases map to TRBD1. V shed 8 bases and J 2 bases; nucleotides not matched to a gene: 5. CDR1 KGHSH and CDR2 LQKENI come from the germline V gene. CDR3 length: 14 amino acids. CDR3 sequence reads: CASARQGANYGYTF. The CDR3 nucleotides read TGTGCCAGCGCCAGACAGGGGGCAAACTATGGCTACACCTTC.

This clone was found many times. The chain combines TRBV6-4 with TRBJ2-7; 8 nucleotides match TRBD1. Looked up from germline, CDR1 is MRHNA and CDR2 is SNTAGT. Losses at the gene ends were 7 bases for V and 6 bases for J; bases not matched to a gene: 14. The CDR3 length is 15 residues. This chain's CDR3 is CASKRGRGLSGEQYV. DNA for the CDR3: TGTGCCAGCAAAAGGGGCAGGGGGCTAAGCGGCGAGCAGTACGTC.

The rearrangement joins TRBV19 to TRBJ2-3; TRBD2 agrees at 8 bases. With V trimmed by 3 bases and J by 2 bases, 7 bases remained unmatched. The CDR3 runs to 16 residues. Germline CDR1 and CDR2: LNHDA and SQIVND (reference sequence). CDR3 DNA sequence: TGTGCCAGTAGTATCACGGTAGCGGGAACCACAGATACGCAGTATTTT. This sequence encodes CASSITVAGTTDTQYF.

This clone was found a few times. Other DNA sequences in this specimen translate into the identical CDR3. The rearrangement uses TRBV6-2 or TRBV6-3 and TRBJ1-5; D might be TRBD1 (5 bases). The V end was cut by 5 bases, the J end by 2 bases, with 13 bases between. CDR1 MNHEY and CDR2 SVGEGT come from the germline V gene. This CDR3 region has 15 residues. The CDR3 sequence is CASSTGGWGNQPQHF. CDR3 DNA: TGTGCCAGCAGTACCGGGGGATGGGGCAATCAGCCCCAGCATTTT.

The rearrangement joins TRBV2 to TRBJ2-7, with 9 bases aligning to TRBD2. The V gene's germline CDR1 is SNHLY and CDR2 FYNNEI. Losses at the gene ends were 8 bases for V and 4 bases for J; bases not matched to a gene: 9. CDR3 length equals 14 residues. CDR3 in DNA: TGTGCCAGCGCCCCCGGGACTAGCCCTTACGAGCAGTACGTC. Protein sequence: CASAPGTSPYEQYV.

This clone appeared a single time. This chain links TRBV2 with TRBJ1-5; TRBD1 matches at 7 bases. Germline lookup yields CDR1 SNHLY and CDR2 FYNNEI. V lost 2 bases and J lost 0; bases outside the gene matches: 4. CDR3 length: 16 amino acids. CDR3 sequence (DNA): TGTGCCAGCAGTGAAAGGGGGCCCTATAGCAATCAGCCCCAGCATTTT. It codes for CASSERGPYSNQPQHF.

The chain has TRBV10-3 and TRBJ1-4; D gene uncertain. V was trimmed by 6 bases and J by 7 bases, leaving 12 bases between them. Germline loops: CDR1 ENHRY, CDR2 SYGVKD. The CDR3 contains 13 residues. As DNA, the CDR3 is TGTGCCATCAGCGAAAGCCCTGGTGAAAAACTGTTTTTT. Translated: CAISESPGEKLFF.

Turning to this clone: At one boundary the junction diverges from the germline segment, which might be a read error. J is TRBJ2-2 and V is TRBV5-1, with 7 nucleotides matching TRBD1. The CDR3 sequence is 15 residues long. The germline gives CDR1 SGHRS, CDR2 YFSETQ. CDR3 in DNA: TGCGCCAGCAGTTTGGGGACAGTCCTCCCCGGGGAGCTGTTTTTT. Amino acid sequence: CASSLGTVLPGELFF.

The rearrangement uses TRBV10-3 and TRBJ2-1; a weak D match, TRBD2 (6 bases). With 10 bases removed from V and 5 bases from J, the gap between germline ends came to 27 bases. Germline loops: CDR1 ENHRY, CDR2 SYGVKD. The CDR3 has 17 residues. CDR3 amino acids: CATGKDSGTLINNEQFF. Written as DNA, the CDR3 is TGTGCCACGGGAAAGGACTCCGGGACTCTCATAAACAATGAGCAGTTCTTC.

The chain combines TRBV4-3 with TRBJ1-4; 9 bases are shared with TRBD1. Trimming at V came to 4 bases and at J to 14 bases, leaving 5 bases not matched to a gene. Per the germline V gene, CDR1 is LGHNA and CDR2 is YSLEER. The CDR3 consists of 12 residues. CDR3 residues: CASSRGTGNLFF. In DNA form, the CDR3 reads TGCGCCAGCAGCCGAGGGACAGGGAATCTGTTTTTT.

The chain has TRBV7-9 and TRBJ2-7, with D possibly TRBD1 on 5 matching bases. V was cut by 1 base and J by 5 bases, with 12 bases left in between. Per germline, CDR1 SEHNR and CDR2 FQNEAQ (reference sequence). This CDR3 is built from 14 residues. The CDR3 bases are TGTGCCAGCAGCTTAGGAGTAGACAGTCACGAGCAGTACGTC. Protein sequence: CASSLGVDSHEQYV.

The chain joins TRBV7-9 to TRBJ2-7, with 8 bases lining up with TRBD2. Germline V lookup: CDR1 SEHNR, CDR2 FQNEAQ (reference sequence). The CDR3 has 14 amino acids. The J segment lost 6 bases and the V segment lost 5 bases, leaving 9 bases of the junction unmatched. The CDR3 region has the DNA TGTGCCAGCAGCCCACCCGGTAGCGGGACCGAGCAGTACTTC. Protein product: CASSPPGSGTEQYF.

This chain links TRBV5-4 with TRBJ2-5; no definite D call. The CDR3 runs 14 residues. V lost 1 base, J lost 2 bases, and 9 bases lay in between. Germline values: CDR1 SGHNT, CDR2 YYREEE (reference sequence). CDR3 amino acids: CASSLPTQQETQYF. CDR3 DNA: TGTGCCAGCAGCTTGCCTACACAGCAAGAGACCCAGTACTTC.

The CDR3 is CASSLEGITEAFF. The CDR3 DNA sequence: TGTGCCAGCAGTTTGGAGGGAATAACTGAAGCTTTCTTT. The chain has TRBV6-5 and TRBJ1-1; no clear D. The CDR3 contains 13 residues. CDR1 MNHEY and CDR2 SVGAGI come from the germline V gene. V was clipped by 4 bases and J by 5 bases, with 11 bases between them.

CDR3 coding DNA: TGTGCCAGTAGTATATCAAGATGGACTAGCGGATCCTACAATGAGCAGTTCTTC. Protein sequence: CASSISRWTSGSYNEQFF. V usage is TRBV19 and J usage is TRBJ2-1, with TRBD2 matching over 10 bases. The CDR3 has 18 residues. CDR1 and CDR2 (germline): LNHDA, SQIVND (reference sequence). Trimming cost V 2 bases and J 1 base; bases outside gene matches: 8. Variable domain in full (rest from reference TRBV19 and TRBJ2-1): DGGITQSPKYLFRKEGQNVTLSCEQNLNHDAMYWYRQDPGQGLRLIYYSQIVNDFQKGDIAEGYSVSREKKESFPLTVTSAQKNPTAFYLCASSISRWTSGSYNEQFFGPGTRLTVL.

The chain joins TRBV19 to TRBJ2-7; 7 positions match TRBD1. This CDR3 has 14 residues. Trimming removed 3 bases from V and 2 bases from J; junction bases left unmatched: 4. Looked up from germline, CDR1 is LNHDA and CDR2 is SQIVND (reference sequence). As DNA, the CDR3 is TGTGCCAGTAGTATCCGACAGGGCCCCTACGAGCAGTACTTC. As protein: CASSIRQGPYEQYF.

In nucleotides, the CDR3 is TGTGCCAGCAGTCCAGGGACAGGGAGTTACAATGAGCAGTTCTTC. This codes for CASSPGTGSYNEQFF. This chain connects TRBV28 to TRBJ2-1, with TRBD1 matching over 9 bases. Germline V gene sequence: CDR1 MDHEN, CDR2 SYDVKM. The CDR3 covers 15 residues. Trimming at V came to 5 bases and at J to 4 bases, leaving 6 bases not matched to a gene.

This chain links TRBV5-5 with TRBJ1-4, with D unclear. V lost 4 bases, J lost 4 bases, and 23 bases lay in between. This CDR3 region has 18 residues. Germline V CDR1 and CDR2: SGHKS, YYEKEE (reference sequence). In DNA, the CDR3 is TGTGCCAGCAGCCACGTTCCCCCCTTTTATGAGATTAATGAAAAACTGTTTTTT. It encodes CASSHVPPFYEINEKLFF.

The J gene is TRBJ2-3, the V gene TRBV5-1, with TRBD2 matching over 15 bases. In germline, CDR1 is SGHRS, CDR2 YFSETQ. This CDR3 is built from 15 residues. Germline trimming cut 4 bases from V and 6 bases from J; bases unmatched to any gene: 3. The CDR3 protein is CASSQGLAGGDTQYF. The DNA of the CDR3 is TGCGCCAGCAGCCAGGGACTAGCGGGAGGTGATACGCAGTATTTT.

The J gene is TRBJ1-6, the V gene TRBV4-1; D not certain. Germline CDR1 reads MGHRA; CDR2 reads YSYEKL. With 2 bases removed from V and 7 bases from J, the gap between germline ends came to 15 bases. CDR3 length equals 16 residues. In nucleotides, the CDR3 is TGCGCCAGCAGCCAATGGGTCCCAGGAGGGAATTCACCCCTCCACTTT. It yields the protein CASSQWVPGGNSPLHF.

This rearrangement joins TRBV7-9 to TRBJ1-5, with D perhaps TRBD1 (5 bases). The V end was cut by 3 bases, the J end by 7 bases, with 19 bases between. From germline, CDR1 is SEHNR and CDR2 FQNEAQ (reference sequence). The CDR3 is 16 residues long. The CDR3, as DNA: TGTGCCAGCAGCTTCTGGCAGGGTATTCAGCGCCAGCCCCAGCATTTT. Amino acid sequence: CASSFWQGIQRQPQHF.

The V and J genes are TRBV19 and TRBJ1-2; no definite D call. The germline V and J ends were trimmed by 1 base and 4 bases, with 10 bases remaining between them. The CDR3 totals 14 residues. CDR1 is LNHDA, CDR2 SQIVND, per germline (reference sequence). CDR3 DNA: TGTGCCAGTAGTATAGGGGGAGGTAGCTATGGCTACACCTTC. Its protein is CASSIGGGSYGYTF.

V is TRBV29-1 and J is TRBJ1-1; TRBD1 might be the D (6 bases). The germline CDR1 and CDR2 sequences are SQVTM and ANQGSEA. V was clipped by 4 bases and J by 6 bases, with 12 bases between them. The CDR3 is 12 residues long. The CDR3 DNA follows: TGCAGCGTTGTGGCAGGGGCCTCTGAAGCTTTCTTT. Translating gives CSVVAGASEAFF.

The chain couples TRBV7-2 to TRBJ1-6, with no clear D. CDR1 is SGHTA, CDR2 FQGNSA, per germline. This CDR3 region has 17 residues. Trimming took off 5 bases at V and 8 bases at J, with 22 bases between the two ends. CDR3 in DNA: TGTGCCAGCAGCCCAGAGGAGAGAGGTCCCTGGTATTCACCCCTCCACTTT. Its translation is CASSPEERGPWYSPLHF.

The rearrangement links TRBV5-1 to TRBJ2-2, with 10 bases that match TRBD1. The length of the CDR3 is 14 residues. Trimming took 4 bases from V and 7 from J; bases not matched to a gene: 4. Germline loops: CDR1 SGHRS, CDR2 YFSETQ. The CDR3, as DNA: TGCGCCAGCAGCAGACAGGGGGCAGACGGGGAGCTGTTTTTT. Translated: CASSRQGADGELFF.